The entry below describes one TCR beta chain. Its antigen is still unknown. Nucleic acids came from premalignant or tumor cells enriched by macro-dissection. The sample is drawn from a study of immune evolution from preneoplasia to lung adenocarcinoma. Study as a whole: HLA loss of heterozygosity: approximately 7.5% AIS, over 12% MIA, about 35% ADC, none AAH.

Germline V lookup: CDR1 ENHRY, CDR2 SYGVKD. The V end was cut by 3 bases, the J end by 1 base, with 9 bases between. This CDR3 has 14 amino acids. Study results and limitations: Top clone frequencies peaked in normal lung, apparently declining through invasive adenocarcinoma.

Sequencing was performed with immunoSEQ multiplex PCR; in TCRdb, only in-frame clones are kept and a portion is missing. In the table there are approximately 7,500 clones, roughly three quarters of which are singletons. The TCR was taken from a person aged 40-50 years with lung adenocarcinoma. The rearrangement links TRBV10-3 to TRBJ1-1; D gene unclear. Source material: FFPE invasive lung adenocarcinoma tissue. The CDR3 DNA is TGTGCCATCAGTGACAGAGTCCAGAACACTGAAGCTTTCTTT. It encodes CAISDRVQNTEAFF.